This is a list of T cell receptor beta chains from one sample in a study of T cell responses to AZD1222 COVID-19 vaccine. The method was immunoSEQ multiplex PCR; TCRdb's version includes in-frame clones alone and lacks a portion of them. The table shows roughly 120,000 clones, with around 84% occurring only once. The sequencing here drew on peripheral blood, taken on day 0 of AZD1222 vaccination. Receptor source: an adult in good health. The CDR3 runs from the conserved cysteine through the conserved F or W.

V gene,CDR3 protein
TRBV6-1,CASSEVWGQPQHF
TRBV7-8,CASSFAGGTILHF
TRBV18,CASSPGGISNYGYTF
TRBV10-2,CASSLPDRLETQYF
TRBV2,CASSADAPGGYTF
TRBV7-8,CASSARQGNYNEQFF
TRBV7-7,CASSLGSGRAADTQYF
TRBV7-2,CASSFTSTGGHETQYF
TRBV5-1,CASSSLAGGYYEQFF
TRBV10-2,CASSHGTAAEAFF
TRBV9,CASSVGGSGREQFF
TRBV18,CASSTGTNTEAFF
TRBV7-2,CASSLTSGGVYEQYF
TRBV2,CASSRTSGRSYNEQFF
TRBV6-5,CASNYGGPGELFF
TRBV4-3,CASSPGLAGLQFF
TRBV2,CASSVLAGGDTQYF
TRBV9,CASSAAQGMNEKLFF
TRBV10-3,CAAWRGGGDTQYF
TRBV29-1,CSVGGGGNTIYF
TRBV10-1,CASSERRLAGGSGELFF
TRBV19,CASSPTLARYEQYF
TRBV5-1,CARTEGMSEKLFF
TRBV9,CASSVGAGRGSYEQYF
TRBV24-1,CATQGGALNTEAFF
TRBV19,CASTTIGQRYYTF